The 25 T cell receptor beta chains below were found in one sample sequenced in a study of T cell responses to AZD1222 COVID-19 vaccine. Libraries were prepared by immunoSEQ multiplex PCR; TCRdb keeps only in-frame clonotypes and omits some of them. There are 150,000 or so clones in the sample; 85% to 95% occur only once, and roughly 2.5% lies in the top ten. The sequenced sample was peripheral blood, obtained on day 0 of AZD1222 vaccination. These receptors originate from an adult in good health.

The gene calls are TRBV5-1 and TRBJ1-1, with a weak D call TRBD1 (5 bases). This CDR3 is built from 14 residues. Germline V gene lookup returns CDR1 SGHRS and CDR2 YFSETQ. V was clipped by 1 base and J by 1 base, with 8 bases between them. The DNA of the CDR3 is TGCGCCAGCAGCTTGAGGGGCGAGAACACTGAAGCTTTCTTT. Amino acids: CASSLRGENTEAFF.

The chain uses TRBV5-1 and TRBJ1-1, with TRBD1 matching over 8 bases. CDR1 SGHRS and CDR2 YFSETQ come from the germline V gene. J was trimmed by 3 bases and V by 8 bases; bases with no gene match: 6. This CDR3 comprises 13 residues. CDR3 in DNA: TGCGCCAGTTCGGACAGGGCCGACACTGAAGCTTTCTTT. Protein sequence: CASSDRADTEAFF. The variable domain in full, completed from reference TRBV5-1 and TRBJ1-1, reads KAGVTQTPRYLIKTRGQQVTLSCSPISGHRSVSWYQQTPGQGLQFLFEYFSETQRNKGNFPGRFSGRQFSNSRSEMNVSTLELGDSALYLCASSDRADTEAFFGQGTRLTVV.

This CDR3 reads CSVEWGSIHEQFF. DNA for the CDR3: TGCAGCGTTGAATGGGGTTCTATCCATGAGCAGTTCTTC. The chain joins TRBV29-1 to TRBJ2-1; D not certain. Trimming shortened V by 2 bases and J by 8 bases, and 13 bases separated the two germline ends. CDR1 and CDR2 (germline): SQVTM, ANQGSEA. The CDR3 contains 13 residues.

The chain links TRBV28 to TRBJ2-4, with D unclear. The CDR3 loop spans 14 amino acids. Trimming cost V 2 bases and J 0 bases, with 5 bases left between them. Germline lookup yields CDR1 MDHEN and CDR2 SYDVKM. The CDR3 DNA sequence: TGTGCCAGCAGTTTAGACCAAGCCAAAAACATTCAGTACTTC. It translates to CASSLDQAKNIQYF. Using reference TRBV28 and TRBJ2-4 for the parts outside the CDR3, the full variable domain is DVKVTQSSRYLVKRTGEKVFLECVQDMDHENMFWYRQDPGLGLRLIYFSYDVKMKEKGDIPEGYSVSREKKERFSLILESASTNQTSMYLCASSLDQAKNIQYFGAGTRLSVL.

This rearrangement joins TRBV4-2 to TRBJ2-3, with 11 bases fitting TRBD2. CDR1 is LGHNA and CDR2 is YNFKEQ in the germline V gene. The V and J ends lost 1 base and 5 bases, in that order; junction bases with no gene match: 17. The length of the CDR3 is 20 residues. CDR3 sequence reads: CASSQGGSGRGVVLGDTQYF. The CDR3 DNA follows: TGTGCCAGCAGCCAAGGGGGTAGCGGGAGGGGTGTGGTTTTGGGAGATACGCAGTATTTT.

This clone was observed a single time. This rearrangement joins TRBV23-1 to TRBJ2-5; 7 nucleotides match TRBD2. TRBV23-1 is an ORF for which the function is uncertain. The CDR3 consists of 14 residues. V dropped 3 bases and J dropped 0; count of bases not matched to a gene: 1. CDR3 protein: CASSHLADQETQYF. DNA for the CDR3: TGCGCCAGCAGTCACCTAGCGGACCAAGAGACCCAGTACTTC.

This sequence joins TRBV14 and TRBJ2-7, with TRBD1 as a possible D gene (5 bases). The CDR3 length is 14 residues. Germline lookup yields CDR1 SGHDN and CDR2 FVKESK. Trimming took 0 bases from V and 2 from J, leaving 8 bases between them. CDR3 DNA sequence: TGTGCCAGCAGCCAAGATTTGGGGCCCTACGAGCAGTACTTC. As protein: CASSQDLGPYEQYF.

The chain combines TRBV6-5 with TRBJ2-2; D unclear. CDR1 and CDR2 (germline): MNHEY, SVGAGI. V lost 2 bases and J 12 bases, leaving 10 bases between the germline ends. The CDR3 consists of 12 residues. This CDR3 is CASSYDGRKLFF. In DNA form, the CDR3 reads TGTGCCAGCAGTTACGATGGCAGGAAGCTGTTTTTT.

V and J are TRBV30 and TRBJ1-1, with TRBD1 matching over 7 bases. From germline, CDR1 is GTSNPN and CDR2 SVGIG (reference sequence). The CDR3 covers 17 residues. With 1 base clipped from V and 4 bases from J, the junction kept 15 bases outside the gene matches. CDR3 sequence reads: CAWSAPDRSFGGTEAFF. The CDR3, as DNA: TGTGCCTGGAGTGCCCCGGACAGGTCCTTCGGCGGCACTGAAGCTTTCTTT.

Concerning this clone itself: In the same sample, other DNA sequences code for this CDR3. This rearrangement joins TRBV5-1 to TRBJ1-1; possible D gene TRBD1, 6 bases. V shed 2 bases and J shed 1 base, with 9 bases lying between them. This CDR3 is built from 14 residues. Germline CDR1 SGHRS, CDR2 YFSETQ. The CDR3 is CASSFTGRNTEAFF. The CDR3 DNA follows: TGCGCCAGCAGCTTCACAGGGCGGAACACTGAAGCTTTCTTT. The entire variable domain, with the rest obtained from reference TRBV5-1 and TRBJ1-1, is as follows: KAGVTQTPRYLIKTRGQQVTLSCSPISGHRSVSWYQQTPGQGLQFLFEYFSETQRNKGNFPGRFSGRQFSNSRSEMNVSTLELGDSALYLCASSFTGRNTEAFFGQGTRLTVV.

This chain joins TRBV7-6 and TRBJ1-2; unclear D gene. This CDR3 comprises 12 residues. Germline V gene data show CDR1 as SGHVS and CDR2 as FNYEAQ. Trimming removed 6 bases from V and 4 bases from J, with 9 bases in between. The CDR3 protein is CASSPFGYGYTF. In DNA, the CDR3 is TGTGCCAGCAGTCCTTTCGGCTATGGCTACACCTTC.

J is TRBJ2-7 and V is TRBV12-5, with D possibly being TRBD1 or TRBD2 (5 bases each). Trimming pared 6 bases from V and 2 bases from J, leaving 14 bases between. The CDR3 consists of 14 residues. Looked up from germline, CDR1 is LGHNT and CDR2 is FRNRAP. Here the CDR3 reads CASGSGTSPYEQYF. CDR3 sequence (DNA): TGTGCTAGTGGATCCGGGACCTCCCCCTACGAGCAGTACTTC.

CDR3 protein: CASSPVVGTDTQYF. Here the CDR3 DNA reads TGTGCCAGCAGCCCTGTCGTGGGCACAGATACGCAGTATTTT. This rearrangement joins TRBV7-9 to TRBJ2-3; no clear D gene. Germline V gene data show CDR1 as SEHNR and CDR2 as FQNEAQ (reference sequence). With 5 bases removed from V and 1 base from J, the gap between germline ends came to 10 bases. This CDR3 comprises 14 residues.

The CDR3 is CASSGGRSPLHF. CDR3 coding DNA: TGTGCCAGTAGTGGGGGGCGGTCACCCCTCCACTTT. The chain has TRBV19 and TRBJ1-6; the D gene is possibly TRBD1 (6 bases). Trimming took 5 bases from V and 10 from J, leaving 9 bases between them. Germline CDR1 is LNHDA and CDR2 is SQIVND (reference sequence). This CDR3 is built from 12 residues.

The V gene is TRBV2, the J gene TRBJ2-3, with TRBD2 identical over 11 bases. Trimming took 5 bases from V and 3 from J; bases not matched to a gene: 13. The CDR3 covers 18 residues. The germline gives CDR1 SNHLY, CDR2 FYNNEI. In DNA, the CDR3 is TGTGCCAGCAGTCCAGACACTAGCGGGAGAGGTTCAACAGATACGCAGTATTTT. Translation gives CASSPDTSGRGSTDTQYF.

The rearrangement joins TRBV2 to TRBJ1-6, with D possibly TRBD1 on 5 matching bases. This CDR3 is built from 14 residues. Germline CDR1 reads SNHLY; CDR2 reads FYNNEI. Between the trimmed V and J ends, which lost 5 bases and 12 bases, there was a span of 17 bases. The CDR3 DNA reads as TGTGCCAGCAGTCCCGGGACGGATGGGAGACCCCTCCACTTT. It translates to CASSPGTDGRPLHF.

This clone was observed a single time. The genes are TRBV7-9 and TRBJ1-2; D gene uncertain. Between the trimmed V and J ends, which lost 0 bases and 3 bases, there was a span of 5 bases. CDR1 SEHNR and CDR2 FQNEAQ come from the germline V gene (reference sequence). The CDR3 has 13 amino acids. The CDR3 DNA reads TGTGCCAGCAGCTTAGCGCAGGACTATGGCTACACCTTC. Translation gives CASSLAQDYGYTF. Combining the CDR3 with reference TRBV7-9 and TRBJ1-2 gives the whole variable domain DTGVSQNPRHKITKRGQNVTFRCDPISEHNRLYWYRQTLGQGPEFLTYFQNEAQLEKSRLLSDRFSAERPKGSFSTLEIQRTEQGDSAMYLCASSLAQDYGYTFGSGTRLTVV.

This chain connects TRBV6-6 to TRBJ1-2; 9 positions agree with TRBD1. Germline V gene sequence: CDR1 MNHNY, CDR2 SVGAGI (reference sequence). The CDR3 is made up of 12 amino acids. V was clipped by 7 bases and J by 5 bases; unmatched bases: 2. CDR3 in DNA: TGTGCCAGCACCGGACAGGGGTATGGCTACACCTTC. Translated, it gives CASTGQGYGYTF.

The chain has TRBV18 and TRBJ1-2, with a weak D call TRBD1 (5 bases). CDR1 and CDR2 (germline): KGHSH, LQKENI. V gave up 6 bases and J gave up 5 bases, with 13 bases separating them. The CDR3 has 13 residues. As DNA, the CDR3 is TGTGCCAGCTCCTTCACTGAGGGGTATGGCTACACCTTC. Its protein is CASSFTEGYGYTF.

The J gene is TRBJ2-1, the V gene TRBV19; TRBD1 matches 8 bases. Germline V gene data show CDR1 as LNHDA and CDR2 as SQIVND (reference sequence). J gave up 8 bases and V 4 bases, and 7 bases lay outside the gene matches. The CDR3 totals 14 residues. CDR3 region: CASSTVDRGHEQFF. The CDR3 nucleotides are TGTGCCAGTAGTACCGTCGACAGGGGCCATGAGCAGTTCTTC.

This rearrangement joins TRBV5-4 to TRBJ1-2; D is uncertain. This CDR3 has 11 residues. Germline-derived CDR1 and CDR2 are SGHNT and YYREEE (reference sequence). The V end lost 4 bases, the J end lost 7 bases, and 8 bases lay between the germline ends. In nucleotides, the CDR3 is TGTGCCAGCAGCATGGGTGGTGGCTACACCTTC. Amino acid sequence: CASSMGGGYTF.

This clone was counted once. The rearrangement uses TRBV27 and TRBJ2-3; D may match TRBD1 or TRBD2 (6 bases each). The CDR3 spans 16 residues. CDR1 is MNHEY, CDR2 SMNVEV, per germline (reference sequence). V was trimmed by 0 bases and J by 4 bases, leaving 14 bases between them. Here the CDR3 reads CASSLSGGYRSDTQYF. Here the CDR3 DNA reads TGTGCCAGCAGTTTATCCGGGGGCTATAGGTCAGATACGCAGTATTTT.

This chain's CDR3 is CASSFGPNEQFF. Here the CDR3 DNA reads TGTGCCAGCAGTTTCGGGCCCAATGAGCAGTTCTTC. This rearrangement joins TRBV12-3 or TRBV12-4 to TRBJ2-1; D unresolved. V was trimmed by 3 bases and J by 6 bases, leaving 6 bases between them. The CDR3 consists of 12 residues.

This clone was seen a single time. V usage is TRBV6-5 and J usage is TRBJ2-7, with 10 nucleotides matching TRBD1. Per germline, CDR1 MNHEY and CDR2 SVGAGI. The CDR3 consists of 14 residues. V gave up 8 bases and J gave up 3 bases; unmatched junction bases: 7. CDR3 sequence reads: CASCRGDRGYEQYF. Written as DNA, the CDR3 is TGTGCCAGCTGCCGGGGGGACAGGGGCTACGAGCAGTACTTC.

The CDR3 DNA sequence: TGTGCCAGCAGCTGGGGGGACAGCCAACTTCTAGCCAAAAACATTCAGTACTTC. Its protein product is CASSWGDSQLLAKNIQYF. The chain employs TRBV5-4 and TRBJ2-4, with D possibly TRBD1 on 7 matching bases. V was clipped by 3 bases and J by 0 bases, with 19 bases between them. CDR1 is SGHNT and CDR2 is YYREEE in the germline V gene (reference sequence). CDR3 size: 18 residues.